This T cell receptor beta chain was profiled in a study of CD8+CD57+ T cells in acquired aplastic anemia. Notes on the study in general: Found in both controls and patients were around 30 CD8+ CDR3 sequences.

Details on this clonotype: The antigen is unknown.

Patients selected for sequencing had displayed CD8+CD57+ cell expansion by flow cytometry. Diagnosis of severe acquired aplastic anemia applied to all patients. Receipt of therapy had not occurred in any patient by the time of blood sampling. Using genomic DNA as the template, TCR beta VDJ and CDR3 profiling was carried out. From the reads, TCRdb called clonotypes with MiXCR, one entry per CDR3 protein. The sample shows 200,000 to 250,000 distinct CDR3 sequences, over 55% of them seen only once. The material sequenced was sorted CD4+, CD8+, or CD8+CD57+ T cells (not recorded which) from PBMCs. The clonotype comes from a human donor with aplastic anemia.

The CDR3 loop is CASSLGSGGTNSPLHF. CDR3 DNA: TGTGCCAGCAGCTTAGGGAGCGGGGGAACGAATTCACCCCTCCACTTT. J is TRBJ1-6 and V is TRBV7-9; a possible D gene is TRBD1 (5 bases). V dropped 1 base and J dropped 7 bases, with 14 bases sitting between them. CDR1 and CDR2 (germline): SEHNR, FQNEAQ (reference sequence). The CDR3 is 16 residues long.